These 27 T cell receptor beta chains were all obtained from the same sample, sequenced in a study of neoadjuvant anti-PD-1 for oral cavity cancer. The data were produced by immunoSEQ multiplex PCR, yet TCRdb's version contains in-frame clones alone and is incomplete. The data contain 50,000 to 65,000 clones, approximately 80% of them singletons. Sequenced here: PBMCs, sampled before nivolumab (anti-PD-1) treatment. These receptors all stem from a person aged 35-80 years with oral cavity squamous cell carcinoma.

This sequence joins TRBV7-2 and TRBJ2-3, with 9 bases identical to TRBD2. V lost 0 bases to trimming and J lost 6 bases; unmatched junction nucleotides: 4. The length of the CDR3 is 15 residues. Germline CDR1 is SGHTA and CDR2 is FQGNSA. This chain's CDR3 is CASSLAAGGTDTQYF. CDR3 DNA sequence: TGTGCCAGCAGCTTAGCAGCGGGGGGAACGGATACGCAGTATTTT.

The chain combines TRBV27 with TRBJ1-5; TRBD1 matches 9 bases. The J segment lost 7 bases and the V segment lost 4 bases, leaving 11 bases of the junction unmatched. The CDR3 runs to 16 residues. Germline V gene lookup returns CDR1 MNHEY and CDR2 SMNVEV (reference sequence). CDR3 DNA: TGTGCCAGCAGTTCCGGACAGGGGACTGCCAGACAGCCCCAGCATTTT. This codes for CASSSGQGTARQPQHF.

The chain employs TRBV6-1 and TRBJ2-7; 8 bases are a match to TRBD2. The CDR3 has 15 residues. With V trimmed by 1 base and J by 2 bases, 4 bases remained unmatched. CDR1 MNHNS and CDR2 SASEGT come from the germline V gene. CDR3 in DNA: TGTGCCAGCAGTGAAGTGATAGCGGGGACCTACGAGCAGTACTTC. It specifies CASSEVIAGTYEQYF.

The CDR3 loop reads CASSLNSANNSPLHF. Written as DNA, the CDR3 is TGTGCCAGCAGCTTAAACAGTGCAAATAATTCACCCCTCCACTTT. The chain uses TRBV7-3 and TRBJ1-6; D remains unclear. CDR3 length equals 15 residues. The germline V gene has CDR1 SGHTA and CDR2 FQGTGA. The germline V and J ends were trimmed by 1 base and 5 bases, with 9 bases remaining between them.

This sequence joins TRBV7-2 and TRBJ2-5; D is perhaps TRBD1 or TRBD2 (6 bases each). Germline V gene data show CDR1 as SGHTA and CDR2 as FQGNSA. V lost 5 bases and J 5 bases, leaving 15 bases between the germline ends. CDR3 length equals 14 residues. The CDR3 DNA follows: TGTGCCAGCAGCCCCTACGGGGGCGGTGAGACCCAGTACTTC. Amino acid sequence: CASSPYGGGETQYF. Together with reference TRBV7-2 and TRBJ2-5, the CDR3 gives the full variable domain: GAGVSQSPSNKVTEKGKDVELRCDPISGHTALYWYRQSLGQGLEFLIYFQGNSAPDKSGLPSDRFSAERTGGSVSTLTIQRTQQEDSAVYLCASSPYGGGETQYFGPGTRLLVL.

This clone appeared once. This sequence joins TRBV5-1 and TRBJ1-2, with D unresolved. CDR1 is SGHRS and CDR2 is YFSETQ in the germline V gene. Trimming removed 2 bases from V and 4 bases from J, with 12 bases in between. The CDR3 loop spans 14 amino acids. CDR3 nucleotides: TGCGCCAGCAGCTTCGGGGTGAGTGGCTATGGCTACACCTTC. Translating it yields CASSFGVSGYGYTF.

J is TRBJ1-1 and V is TRBV19; 7 positions match TRBD1. The V and J ends lost 7 bases and 0 bases, in that order; junction bases with no gene match: 11. The germline V gene encodes CDR1 LNHDA and CDR2 SQIVND (reference sequence). This CDR3 has 16 residues. The CDR3: CASMGETGVLNTEAFF. CDR3 sequence (DNA): TGTGCCAGTATGGGGGAAACAGGGGTCCTGAACACTGAAGCTTTCTTT. Combining the CDR3 with reference TRBV19 and TRBJ1-1 gives the whole variable domain DGGITQSPKYLFRKEGQNVTLSCEQNLNHDAMYWYRQDPGQGLRLIYYSQIVNDFQKGDIAEGYSVSREKKESFPLTVTSAQKNPTAFYLCASMGETGVLNTEAFFGQGTRLTVV.

The V and J genes are TRBV16 and TRBJ1-2; TRBD1 is a possible D gene (5 bases). Germline-derived CDR1 and CDR2 are KGHSY and FQNENV. The length of the CDR3 is 15 residues. Trimming pared 0 bases from V and 2 bases from J, leaving 10 bases between. Here the CDR3 reads CASSQSIQENYGYTF. CDR3 bases: TGTGCCAGCAGCCAATCAATACAGGAGAACTATGGCTACACCTTC.

The chain carries TRBV5-1 and TRBJ1-4; 8 bases fit TRBD1. The length of the CDR3 is 15 residues. CDR1 and CDR2 from the germline V gene are SGHRS and YFSETQ. Trimming removed 5 bases from V and 3 bases from J; junction bases left unmatched: 6. CDR3 in amino acids: CASRPGQGPNEKLFF. CDR3 in DNA: TGCGCCAGCAGACCCGGACAGGGCCCTAATGAAAAACTGTTTTTT. Full variable domain (remainder filled in from reference TRBV5-1 and TRBJ1-4): KAGVTQTPRYLIKTRGQQVTLSCSPISGHRSVSWYQQTPGQGLQFLFEYFSETQRNKGNFPGRFSGRQFSNSRSEMNVSTLELGDSALYLCASRPGQGPNEKLFFGSGTQLSVL.

V gene TRBV20-1 combines with J gene TRBJ2-7; TRBD1 is a possible D gene (5 bases). CDR1 and CDR2 (germline): DFQATT, SNEGSKA (reference sequence). V was cut by 2 bases and J by 3 bases, with 5 bases left in between. The CDR3 runs to 11 residues. Here the CDR3 reads CSARQGYEQYF. The CDR3 bases are TGCAGTGCTAGACAGGGCTACGAGCAGTACTTC.

Points on this clone: It differs at one base from a far larger clone, so likely a read error. The J gene is TRBJ2-1, the V gene TRBV11-2; D is ambiguous. The CDR3 length is 10 residues. Trimming cost V 4 bases and J 5 bases, with 0 bases left between them. From germline, CDR1 is SGHAT and CDR2 FQNNGV. In DNA form, the CDR3 reads TGTGCCAGCAGCTACAATGAGCAGTTCTTC. It translates to CASSYNEQFF.

The chain joins TRBV7-6 to TRBJ1-6, with 10 nucleotides matching TRBD1. This CDR3 is 15 amino acids long. Trimming removed 5 bases from V and 7 bases from J; junction bases left unmatched: 5. CDR1 and CDR2 (germline): SGHVS, FNYEAQ. The CDR3 sequence is CASSGGTGVNSPLHF. The CDR3, as DNA: TGTGCCAGCAGCGGGGGGACAGGGGTAAATTCACCCCTCCACTTT.

The gene calls are TRBV25-1 and TRBJ2-4, with 10 bases identical to TRBD1. Per the germline V gene, CDR1 is MGHDK and CDR2 is SYGVNS. V gave up 3 bases and J gave up 0 bases; unmatched junction bases: 2. This CDR3 comprises 16 residues. The CDR3 region is CASSEGQGLAKNIQYF. In nucleotides, the CDR3 is TGTGCCAGCAGTGAGGGACAGGGGCTAGCCAAAAACATTCAGTACTTC.

A note on this clone: The junction departs from the called germline gene at one end, perhaps through a read error. The chain recombines TRBV15 with TRBJ1-6, with TRBD1 matching over 9 bases. Germline V gives CDR1 LNHNV, CDR2 YYDKDF (reference sequence). There are 16 residues in the CDR3. For the CDR3, the DNA is TGTGCCACCAGCGGAGAGGGGGACAGGGAGGGTTCACCCCTCCACTTT. It translates to CATSGEGDREGSPLHF.

This chain uses TRBV10-3 with TRBJ1-5; TRBD1 matches 10 bases. This CDR3 has 14 residues. V shed 6 bases and J 4 bases; nucleotides not matched to a gene: 3. Germline CDR1 is ENHRY and CDR2 is SYGVKD. CDR3 bases: TGTGCCATCAGCCTGGGACAGGGGAATCAGCCCCAGCATTTT. As protein: CAISLGQGNQPQHF.

The gene calls are TRBV11-2 and TRBJ2-5, with TRBD1 as a possible D gene (6 bases). Per the germline V gene, CDR1 is SGHAT and CDR2 is FQNNGV. Trimming pared 2 bases from V and 4 bases from J, leaving 17 bases between. The CDR3 runs to 16 residues. CDR3 sequence: CASSLIAGQKRETQYF. For the CDR3, the DNA is TGTGCCAGCAGCTTAATTGCCGGACAGAAGAGAGAGACCCAGTACTTC.

This clone was observed a handful of times. V and J are TRBV6-1 and TRBJ1-5, with 8 bases lining up with TRBD1. Germline CDR1 is MNHNS and CDR2 is SASEGT. CDR3 size: 14 residues. J was trimmed by 6 bases and V by 6 bases; bases with no gene match: 7. The CDR3 DNA sequence: TGTGCCAGCAGACCAGGACAGGGAGGTCAGCCCCAGCATTTT. Translation gives CASRPGQGGQPQHF.

The chain joins TRBV11-2 to TRBJ1-4; the D is unclear. The germline V gene encodes CDR1 SGHAT and CDR2 FQNNGV. This CDR3 has 13 amino acids. V was cut by 6 bases and J by 0 bases, with 5 bases left in between. As DNA, the CDR3 is TGTGCCAGCAGTTACACAACTAATGAAAAACTGTTTTTT. Its protein product is CASSYTTNEKLFF.

The rearrangement joins TRBV19 to TRBJ2-7; TRBD1 might be the D (6 bases). This CDR3 contains 15 residues. Trimming removed 10 bases from V and 5 bases from J, with 24 bases in between. Looked up from germline, CDR1 is LNHDA and CDR2 is SQIVND (reference sequence). In DNA form, the CDR3 reads TGTGCCACCTCTCCCTTCGTTACAGGGCAGAACGAGCAGTACTTC. This sequence encodes CATSPFVTGQNEQYF.

A single count supports this clone. The chain is built from TRBV10-3 and TRBJ1-1, with 8 bases that match TRBD1. Per germline, CDR1 ENHRY and CDR2 SYGVKD. This CDR3 has 14 residues. Trimming cost V 3 bases and J 1 base; bases outside gene matches: 1. The CDR3 loop is CAISDGTGNTEAFF. The DNA for the CDR3 is TGTGCCATCAGTGATGGGACAGGGAACACTGAAGCTTTCTTT.

This clone was counted a few times. The CDR3 region has the DNA TGTGCCAGCAGTTACCCTACAGGGTTTACCGGGGAGCTGTTTTTT. Its protein product is CASSYPTGFTGELFF. The V and J genes are TRBV6-6 and TRBJ2-2; tentative D call: TRBD1 (6 bases). V gave up 2 bases and J gave up 5 bases, with 12 bases separating them. Germline CDR1 is MNHNY and CDR2 is SVGAGI (reference sequence). The length of the CDR3 is 15 residues.

The CDR3 loop reads CAWSVLGPWGKDQPQHF. CDR3 in DNA: TGTGCCTGGAGTGTATTAGGTCCGTGGGGCAAGGATCAGCCCCAGCATTTT. This chain uses TRBV30 with TRBJ1-5; the D gene is possibly TRBD1 (5 bases). The CDR3 has 17 residues. Germline CDR1 reads GTSNPN; CDR2 reads SVGIG (reference sequence). The V end lost 0 bases, the J end lost 5 bases, and 20 bases lay between the germline ends.

This chain joins TRBV14 and TRBJ2-3; D might be TRBD2 (5 bases). The germline V and J ends were trimmed by 3 bases and 1 base, with 14 bases remaining between them. CDR1 and CDR2 (germline): SGHDN, FVKESK. This CDR3 spans 16 amino acids. CDR3 residues: CASSHRGGSGTDTQYF. CDR3 coding DNA: TGTGCCAGCAGCCACCGAGGAGGATCTGGCACAGATACGCAGTATTTT. The complete variable domain, with remaining parts taken from reference TRBV14 and TRBJ2-3, reads EAGVTQFPSHSVIEKGQTVTLRCDPISGHDNLYWYRRVMGKEIKFLLHFVKESKQDESGMPNNRFLAERTGGTYSTLKVQPAELEDSGVYFCASSHRGGSGTDTQYFGPGTRLTVL.

This chain connects TRBV6-5 to TRBJ1-6, with D perhaps matching TRBD1 (5 bases). Germline V gene sequence: CDR1 MNHEY, CDR2 SVGAGI. This CDR3 region has 15 residues. With 2 bases removed from V and 7 bases from J, the gap between germline ends came to 12 bases. The CDR3 is CASSYRQGRNSPLHF. CDR3 nucleotide sequence: TGTGCCAGCAGTTACAGGCAGGGCAGGAATTCACCCCTCCACTTT.

The J gene is TRBJ2-3, the V gene TRBV9; possibly TRBD2 for D (6 bases). There are 15 residues in the CDR3. The V gene lost 3 bases and the J gene lost 0 bases, with 11 bases spanning the gap. CDR1 is SGDLS and CDR2 is YYNGEE in the germline V gene. CDR3 residues: CASSGLAESTDTQYF. The CDR3 DNA reads as TGTGCCAGCAGCGGGTTAGCGGAAAGCACAGATACGCAGTATTTT.

The chain joins TRBV27 to TRBJ2-1, with TRBD2 matching 13 bases. Per germline, CDR1 MNHEY and CDR2 SMNVEV (reference sequence). V was pared by 7 bases and J by 0 bases, with 3 bases of the junction left unmatched. The CDR3 length is 16 residues. The CDR3 DNA is TGTGCCAGCAAGGGACTAGCGGGGTCCTCCTACAATGAGCAGTTCTTC. Encoded protein: CASKGLAGSSYNEQFF.

The chain recombines TRBV4-1 with TRBJ1-3; no firm D call. V was cut by 3 bases and J by 0 bases, with 9 bases left in between. The CDR3 is 15 amino acids. Germline CDR1 reads MGHRA; CDR2 reads YSYEKL. The CDR3 region is CASSQAVGSGNTIYF. DNA for the CDR3: TGCGCCAGCAGCCAGGCCGTGGGCTCTGGAAACACCATATATTTT.